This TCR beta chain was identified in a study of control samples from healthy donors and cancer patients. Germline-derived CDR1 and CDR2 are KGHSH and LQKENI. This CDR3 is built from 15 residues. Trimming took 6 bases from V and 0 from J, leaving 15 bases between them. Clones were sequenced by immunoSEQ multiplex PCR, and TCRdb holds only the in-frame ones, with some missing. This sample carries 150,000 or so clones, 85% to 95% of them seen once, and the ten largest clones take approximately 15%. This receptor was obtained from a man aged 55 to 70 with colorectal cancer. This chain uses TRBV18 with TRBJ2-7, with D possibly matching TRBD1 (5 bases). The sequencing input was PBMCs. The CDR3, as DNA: TGTGCCAGCTCCCCAGGGCAGACGAGCTCCTACGAGCAGTACTTC. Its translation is CASSPGQTSSYEQYF.